This T cell receptor (beta chain) stems from a study of blood T cell repertoires in COVID-19. Looking at the study overall: In each case, the material was cDNA or gDNA derived from T cells, B-cell-depleted T cells, or PBMCs.

Recruitment covered 20 to 25 US areas and drew participants whose ages spanned roughly 18 to 90 years. Which cohort a participant joined came from the clinical history participants gave. Original handling: For nucleated cells, counts were estimated from reference gene primer amplification. The method was immunoSEQ multiplex PCR; TCRdb's version includes in-frame clones alone and lacks a portion of them. The D gene and trimming were derived from the DNA, and the V and J assignments and clone size from that table. The data contain around 310,000 clones, over 75% of them seen just once; the ten biggest clones take up approximately 8.8%. V gave up 6 bases and J gave up 0 bases; unmatched junction bases: 14. Germline V lookup: CDR1 SQVTM, CDR2 ANQGSEA. The CDR3 totals 18 residues.

This TCR derives from a woman aged 40 to 50 who had recovered from COVID-19. The genes are TRBV29-1 and TRBJ2-3; 11 bases align to TRBD1. Sequenced input: PBMCs or T cells enriched from blood (not recorded which). The CDR3 nucleotides read TGCAGCGTGGCAGCCGGGACAGGGGGTTCGTCTAGCACAGATACGCAGTATTTT. This encodes CSVAAGTGGSSSTDTQYF.